This TCR beta chain was captured by sequencing in a study of blood T cell repertoires in COVID-19. The wider study: The study drew acute and convalescent COVID-19 samples from the United States, Italy and Spain. PBMCs, B-cell-depleted T cells, or T cells were the source of the cDNA or gDNA that made up the material.

Per the authors' pipeline: By means of reference gene primer amplification, nucleated cell counts were estimated. Clones were sequenced by immunoSEQ multiplex PCR, and TCRdb holds only the in-frame ones, with some missing. The DNA was the basis for D and trimming; V, J and clone size are from that table. This table has 70,000 or so clones, more than 75% appearing once. Germline CDR1 is MNHNS and CDR2 is SASEGT. Trimming pared 2 bases from V and 11 bases from J, leaving 18 bases between. The CDR3 length is 14 residues. The rearrangement links TRBV6-1 to TRBJ1-1; tentative D call: TRBD1 (5 bases). The TCR sequence derives from a man in his forties or fifties with active COVID-19. The sequencing sample was made of peripheral blood. For the CDR3, the DNA is TGTGCCAGCAGTGAAATGACAGCCTCGCTGTTGGCTTTCTTT. This codes for CASSEMTASLLAFF.